This record covers a single T cell receptor beta chain. Its antigen is not identified. This entry is derived from a study of cytomegalovirus exposure and HLA in healthy donors. Study-wide points: Across all donors, roughly uniform sequencing depth was an assumption of the presence/absence analyses. Previously analyzed data showed that most TCR beta V segments were productive at a frequency of about 90% or about 30%. The authors listed 164 TCR beta chains as cytomegalovirus-associated.

CDR1 and CDR2 from the germline V gene are SGHRS and YFSETQ. The V gene end was trimmed by 5 bases and the J gene end by 11 bases; junction bases not matched to a gene: 10. CDR3 length: 15 residues. Use of 60 Vbeta and 13 Jbeta primers characterized the PCR. Repertoires were generated with immunoSEQ multiplex PCR, while TCRdb's copy carries only in-frame clones and drops some. The sample shows about 110,000 clones, less than 70% of them seen only once. The chain uses TRBV5-1 and TRBJ1-6; TRBD1 aligns across 10 bases. The sequencing sample was made of PBMCs. The receptor was isolated from a woman aged 70-85 years in good health and CMV-seropositive. The CDR3 protein is CASSDRTGGLAPLHF. CDR3 in DNA: TGCGCCAGCAGTGATCGGACAGGGGGTTTGGCACCCCTCCACTTT.